This T cell receptor beta chain is from a study of OX40 agonist ivuxolimab in advanced cancers. In the study overall: The drug used for patients, ivuxolimab, was an agonistic anti-OX40 (CD134) antibody. The patients received ivuxolimab by intravenous route every 2 weeks at 0.01 to 10 mg/kg. Of the participants, over 30% had some prior anti-PD-1, anti-PD-L1 or anti-CTLA-4 therapy, which was allowed. Study results and caveats: With doses of 0.1 to 3.0 mg/kg, CD4+ and CD8+ blood T cells had undergone clonal expansion by week 6.

As to this clone: Its specificity is not known.

CDR1 SGHTA and CDR2 FQGNSA come from the germline V gene. The CDR3 has 14 amino acids. V was cut by 3 bases and J by 5 bases, with 13 bases left in between. The method was immunoSEQ multiplex PCR; TCRdb's version includes in-frame clones alone and lacks a portion of them. This table holds approximately 47,000 clones, around 87% found once. This sample comprised CD4+ or CD8+ T cells sorted from blood, obtained in a trial of the OX40 agonist ivuxolimab. The J gene is TRBJ1-1, the V gene TRBV7-2; D is undetermined. This clonotype was sampled from an adult with an advanced solid tumor such as melanoma, head and neck, liver or kidney cancer. The CDR3 DNA follows: TGTGCCAGCAGCTTCGCGGGTGTTGGGACTGAAGCTTTCTTT. Protein sequence: CASSFAGVGTEAFF.